These T cell receptor beta chains were read from a single sample in a study of beta chain features in type 1 diabetes. Assay: immunoSEQ multiplex PCR; the TCRdb copy retains only in-frame clones and omits some. This table has some 150,000 clones, around 50% appearing once. Sequencing input: Tregs from blood. These receptors all stem from a man aged 18 to 29 in good health. CDR3s include the opening cysteine and the closing phenylalanine or tryptophan. The D gene is left open where the match is weak. Expanded clones get a size class; other rows say once, few or many, or leave the size out.

v_call	d_call	j_call	clone_size	cdr3_aa	cdr3_nt
TRBV6-6	TRBD1	TRBJ1-2	NA	CASTPQGGIYGYTF	TGTGCCAGCACCCCACAGGGGGGAATCTATGGCTACACCTTC
TRBV6-5	NA	TRBJ2-1	NA	CASSYSRGRSYNEQFF	TGTGCCAGCAGTTACTCCAGGGGTCGGTCCTACAATGAGCAGTTCTTC
TRBV19	TRBD1	TRBJ1-2	NA	CASSIGQGGAGYTF	TGTGCCAGTAGTATAGGACAGGGAGGTGCCGGCTACACCTTC
TRBV28	TRBD1	TRBJ2-7	few	CASSSPGTAYEQYF	TGTGCCAGCAGTTCCCCCGGGACAGCCTACGAGCAGTACTTC
TRBV7-9	TRBD2	TRBJ2-5	few	CASSLYPPQRGQETQYF	TGTGCCAGCAGCTTATACCCCCCGCAGCGGGGCCAAGAGACCCAGTACTTC
TRBV2	NA	TRBJ1-1	NA	CASSGQAGNVGEAFF	TGTGCCAGCAGTGGACAGGCAGGGAACGTTGGCGAAGCTTTCTTT
TRBV19	NA	TRBJ2-2	few	CASSIRKSNTGELFF	TGTGCCAGTAGTATCAGAAAATCGAACACCGGGGAGCTGTTTTTT
TRBV19	TRBD1	TRBJ1-1	few	CASSTRTGRAPETEAFF	TGTGCCAGTAGTACGCGGACAGGAAGGGCGCCGGAGACTGAAGCTTTCTTT
TRBV27	NA	TRBJ1-2	NA	CASRLTPQRAGNYPYYGYTF	TGTGCCAGCAGACTTACTCCCCAAAGGGCAGGGAATTACCCATACTATGGCTACACCTTC
TRBV7-6	TRBD1	TRBJ1-1	once	CASSSGQLNTEAFF	TGTGCCAGCAGCTCGGGACAGTTGAACACTGAAGCTTTCTTT
TRBV7-2	TRBD2	TRBJ2-3	NA	CASSYPKRGGTDTQYF	TGTGCCAGCAGCTACCCCAAGCGGGGGGGCACAGATACGCAGTATTTT
TRBV30	NA	TRBJ2-3	NA	CAWSGLEFGGAGGDTQYF	TGTGCCTGGAGCGGTCTAGAGTTCGGCGGGGCCGGTGGAGATACGCAGTATTTT
TRBV29-1	NA	TRBJ1-2	NA	CSVEREETVIQTNYGYTF	TGCAGCGTTGAAAGGGAGGAAACAGTTATACAGACTAACTATGGCTACACCTTC
TRBV5-5	NA	TRBJ2-7	NA	CASSKGHSYEQYF	TGTGCCAGCAGCAAAGGACATTCCTACGAGCAGTACTTC
TRBV29-1	NA	TRBJ1-5	NA	CSVGGPNQPQHF	TGCAGCGTTGGCGGTCCCAATCAGCCCCAGCATTTT
TRBV6-5	NA	TRBJ1-5	once	CASTRLGGDQPQHF	TGTGCCAGCACCAGACTGGGGGGTGATCAGCCCCAGCATTTT
TRBV9	NA	TRBJ2-1	NA	CASSVVPYNEQFF	TGTGCCAGCAGCGTAGTTCCGTACAATGAGCAGTTCTTC
TRBV10-3	TRBD2	TRBJ2-1	NA	CAISDGLAGGPYNEQFF	TGTGCCATCAGTGACGGTCTAGCGGGGGGACCCTACAATGAGCAGTTCTTC
TRBV5-1	NA	TRBJ1-1	few	CASSLVWADTEAFF	TGCGCCAGCAGCTTGGTTTGGGCAGACACTGAAGCTTTCTTT
TRBV5-1	TRBD1	TRBJ2-1	NA	CASSLTPGQGTSEQFF	TGCGCCAGCAGCCTAACACCGGGACAGGGTACCTCAGAGCAGTTCTTC
TRBV28	TRBD2	TRBJ2-7	NA	CASGGGRPSQEAQYF	TGTGCCAGCGGCGGGGGGAGACCTAGTCAAGAGGCGCAGTACTTC
TRBV28	NA	TRBJ2-7	few	CASLSVGPYEQYF	TGTGCCAGCCTCAGCGTGGGGCCCTACGAGCAGTACTTC
TRBV4-3	TRBD2	TRBJ2-1	NA	CASSQDRSAGVLF	TGCGCCAGCAGCCAAGATCGATCGGCGGGAGTGCTCTTC
TRBV18	NA	TRBJ1-2	NA	CASSPRTTRGGIYGYTF	TGTGCCAGCTCACCACGAACCACCCGGGGGGGCATCTATGGCTACACCTTC
TRBV5-4	NA	TRBJ1-2	few	CASSLEGRGGYTF	TGTGCCAGCAGCTTGGAGGGGAGGGGTGGCTACACCTTC
TRBV7-9	NA	TRBJ2-2	NA	CASSSPDSPRTGELFF	TGTGCCAGCAGCTCCCCGGACAGCCCGAGGACCGGGGAGCTGTTTTTT
TRBV20-1	NA	TRBJ2-7	NA	CSAPGFHEQYF	TGCAGTGCTCCGGGGTTCCACGAGCAGTACTTC
TRBV4-1	NA	TRBJ1-1	NA	CASSRSTGQNTEAFF	TGCGCCAGCAGTCGTTCGACGGGACAGAACACTGAAGCTTTCTTT
TRBV9	TRBD1	TRBJ1-2	NA	CASRREGAGGYTF	TGTGCCAGCAGGAGAGAGGGGGCGGGAGGCTACACCTTC
TRBV27	TRBD1	TRBJ1-2	NA	CASSVTGSVYGYTF	TGTGCCAGCAGCGTGACAGGGAGCGTCTATGGCTACACCTTC
TRBV6-6	TRBD2	TRBJ2-1	NA	CASRLAGRPNEQFF	TGTGCCAGCCGACTAGCGGGGCGACCCAATGAGCAGTTCTTC
TRBV4-3	TRBD2	TRBJ2-3	few	CASSLGTSRSDTQYF	TGCGCCAGCAGCCTGGGGACTAGTCGGTCAGATACGCAGTATTTT
TRBV6-1	NA	TRBJ1-5	NA	CASSEATGRQPQHF	TGTGCCAGCAGTGAAGCGACAGGAAGGCAGCCCCAGCATTTT
TRBV6-6	TRBD2	TRBJ2-3	NA	CASRRAASGGEDTQYF	TGTGCCAGCAGGAGGGCGGCTAGCGGGGGAGAAGATACGCAGTATTTT
TRBV5-6	NA	TRBJ1-2	NA	CASSEGSGGYGYTF	TGTGCCAGCAGCGAGGGCTCCGGGGGGTATGGCTACACCTTC
TRBV30	TRBD1	TRBJ1-2	NA	CAWRGDRGRGYTF	TGTGCCTGGAGGGGAGACAGGGGGCGAGGCTACACCTTC
TRBV7-9	NA	TRBJ1-2	NA	CASSLALNYGYTF	TGTGCCAGCAGCTTAGCCTTAAACTATGGCTACACCTTC
TRBV28	TRBD1	TRBJ1-2	NA	CASNVAGTDYGYTF	TGTGCCAGCAATGTGGCAGGGACAGACTATGGCTACACCTTC
TRBV5-4	NA	TRBJ2-1	NA	CASSLGGLREQFF	TGTGCCAGCAGCTTGGGAGGGCTCCGTGAGCAGTTCTTC
TRBV7-2	TRBD2	TRBJ2-5	once	CASSLPLAGGLETQYF	TGTGCCAGCAGCTTACCGCTAGCGGGGGGTCTAGAGACCCAGTACTTC
TRBV5-1	NA	TRBJ2-7	NA	CASSLDTSYEQYF	TGCGCCAGCAGCTTGGACACCTCCTACGAGCAGTACTTC
TRBV7-9	NA	TRBJ2-5	NA	CASSLPQGRETQYF	TGTGCCAGCAGCCTACCACAGGGGAGGGAGACCCAGTACTTC
TRBV10-3	NA	TRBJ2-5	NA	CAIRPGTKETQYF	TGTGCCATCAGACCCGGGACAAAAGAGACCCAGTACTTC
TRBV6-5	NA	TRBJ2-3	NA	CASSRRGARIDTQYF	TGTGCCAGCAGCCGACGGGGGGCGCGTATAGATACGCAGTATTTT
TRBV6-5	NA	TRBJ2-7	NA	CASSYRRTRSSYEQYF	TGTGCCAGCAGTTACCGCAGGACACGGAGCTCCTACGAGCAGTACTTC
TRBV18	NA	TRBJ1-1	NA	CASSPRGGMNTEAFF	TGTGCCAGCTCACCACGAGGCGGCATGAACACTGAAGCTTTCTTT
TRBV5-1	NA	TRBJ1-1	NA	CASSKGRDFEAFF	TGCGCCAGCAGCAAGGGCCGGGACTTTGAAGCTTTCTTT